This section outlines one T cell receptor beta chain sequence together with its context. The specificity of this receptor is unknown. There are no base qualities to consult, and no much larger clone falls within one base. These data belong to a study of blood T cells in healthy people across ages (dated by TCRdb to about 2015). A note on the overall study: In model experiments, template switching captured roughly one uniquely barcoded TCR beta cDNA molecule for every two T cells. To track age-related changes in TCR beta repertoire diversity, the study relied on deep sequencing normalized with unique cDNA molecular identifiers. To avoid experimental bias, donors of different ages were distributed randomly across sequencing lanes. The donors were divided into four age groups: young (average around 16 years), middle-aged (about 40), aged (approximately 62) and long-lived (about 80). For two donors (one aged 18 to 30 and one aged 80 or older), the study analyzed two additional independent replicas of 1 million unique cDNA reads from the same blood draw. Broader findings and caveats from the paper: Observed TCR beta diversity per million T cells fell roughly linearly with age, and a significant reduction was already apparent by age around 39. Compared with the aged group, more naive CD4+ T cells, fewer expanded clones and increased TCR diversity were shown by the long-lived group, suggesting age selection. Since profiling was done on bulk unsorted PBMCs, naive and antigen-experienced compartments could not be conclusively compared. The CMV infection status of donors was not known, potentially confounding age-related changes in expanded clonotypes. There was a strong correlation between observed TCR beta diversity and the percentage of naive T cells measured by flow cytometry. Estimates of total diversity based on one million sequenced T cells were regarded as lower bounds and as underestimates.

At the junction V is shortened by 6 bases and J by 0 bases; bases outside the gene matches: 8. There are 15 amino acids in the CDR3, from cysteine to phenylalanine inclusive. CDR3 DNA only is kept here, 45 bases in frame from base 1. CDR1 and CDR2 are read off the germline V gene as SQVTM and ANQGSEA. The library was generated by 5' RACE. For sequencing, an Illumina HiSeq 2500 was employed. A second PCR of about 6 to 11 cycles was performed with a sample-barcoded 5' primer and a J-beta primer mix. Each TCR beta cDNA molecule received a unique molecular identifier from a template-switch 5' adaptor carrying 12 random nucleotides. Each sample yielded at least 3 million CDR3-containing paired-end reads. First-strand cDNA synthesis was performed from all RNA using the Mint cDNA synthesis kit, with priming by a TRBC-specific oligonucleotide. All cDNA was treated with uracil-DNA glycosylase and then went through a first 18-cycle PCR with the universal primers M1SS and BC2_uni_R. In the authors' own workflow: For normalization, 1 million high-quality reads were randomly selected from each sample, with every read carrying a distinct molecular identifier. Reads sharing molecular identifiers were discarded rather than binned into consensus sequences. MiTCR, set to a Q25 quality threshold and the strictest error-elimination algorithm, was used for CDR3 identification, clonotype clustering and error correction. A nonparametric unseen species model with Euler transformation was used to estimate lower-bound total TCR beta diversity. TCRdb reprocessed the public reads (quality trimming at Q25 with fastp, clone calling with MiXCR) and kept in-frame beta chains. For every CDR3 protein sequence, its rows merge into one entry that carries the most common genes and DNA. The V and J calls shown here were made by TCRdb, not taken from the authors' results. In this sample the table shows about a million distinct CDR3 sequences, roughly two fifths of which occur a single time. Together, the top ten hold under 15% of the sample.

Donors were about 36 systemically healthy Caucasian individuals from Russia aged roughly 6 to 95 years. Each donor gave approximately 9.3 milliliters of peripheral blood, collected into EDTA-treated Vacutainer tubes. PBMCs were isolated by Ficoll-Paque density-gradient centrifugation, with at least 7 million obtained per sample. Trizol reagent was used to extract total RNA from PBMCs, with at least 5.5 micrograms per sample. For every donor, an aliquot of PBMCs went through flow cytometry to measure the percentages of naive CD45RAhigh/CD27high T cells. The sequenced sample consisted of blood. The receptor was derived from a man younger than 35 in good health. Here the chain combines TRBV29-1 and TRBJ2-1; TRBD1 lines up with 7 middle nucleotides. The encoded CDR3 is CSVETGFSSYNEQFF. The sequence in DNA is TGCAGCGTCGAGACAGGGTTTAGCTCCTACAATGAGCAGTTCTTC.